Below, one TCR beta chain is given with its context. This sample was taken from a study of blood T cell repertoires in COVID-19. Study in general: The origin of the acute and convalescent COVID-19 samples was the United States, Italy and Spain.

As originally analysed: Amplifying reference gene primers gave estimates of nucleated cell counts. Repertoires were generated with immunoSEQ multiplex PCR, while TCRdb's copy carries only in-frame clones and drops some. V and J calls and clone size are given by that table; D and trimming were obtained from the DNA. The table shows some 200,000 clones, with 82% occurring only once. Recruited during active infection, patients (from Seattle) were subsequently followed longitudinally. The CDR3 is 22 amino acids. V lost 2 bases and J lost 0; bases outside the gene matches: 18. The V gene's germline CDR1 is MDHEN and CDR2 SYDVKM.

This TCR was recovered from a woman in her 70s with COVID-19, enrolled during active disease. The V and J genes are TRBV28 and TRBJ2-1; 11 bases are shared with TRBD2. Material: peripheral blood. The CDR3 region is CASSLPLRGSGRAWSSYNEQFF. CDR3 nucleotides: TGTGCCAGCAGTTTACCCTTACGGGGTAGCGGGAGGGCCTGGAGCTCCTACAATGAGCAGTTCTTC.